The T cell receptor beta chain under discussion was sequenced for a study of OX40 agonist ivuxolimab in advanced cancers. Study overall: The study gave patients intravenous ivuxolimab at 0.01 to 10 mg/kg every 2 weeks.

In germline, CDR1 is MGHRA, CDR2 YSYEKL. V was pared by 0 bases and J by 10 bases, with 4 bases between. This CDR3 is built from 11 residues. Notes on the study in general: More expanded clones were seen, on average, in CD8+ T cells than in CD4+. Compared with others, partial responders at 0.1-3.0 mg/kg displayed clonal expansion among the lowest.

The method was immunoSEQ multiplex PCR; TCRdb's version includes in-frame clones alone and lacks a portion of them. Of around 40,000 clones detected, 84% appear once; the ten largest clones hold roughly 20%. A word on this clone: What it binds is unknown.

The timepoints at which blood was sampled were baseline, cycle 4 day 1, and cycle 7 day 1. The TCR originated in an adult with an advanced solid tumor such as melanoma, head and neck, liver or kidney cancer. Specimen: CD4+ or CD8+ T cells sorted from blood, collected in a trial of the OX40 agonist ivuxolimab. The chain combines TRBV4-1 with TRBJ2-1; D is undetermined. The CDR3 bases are TGCGCCAGCAGCCAAGAACAGGAGCAGTTCTTC. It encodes CASSQEQEQFF.